The count of the clone carrying this T cell receptor beta chain is one. The antigen is undetermined. These data belong to a study of Ad26.COV2.S vaccination and SARS-CoV-2 variants. Study-level information: Intramuscularly, Ad26.COV2.S was given either once or twice, 56 days apart. Whole-study findings and limits: Possible underestimation of total T cell responses by the TCR breadth and depth analyses was noted. Vaccine recipients and placebo recipients showed similar non-spike TCR breadth.

Data came from immunoSEQ multiplex PCR; TCRdb stores just in-frame clones and leaves some out. The repertoire holds 360,000 or so clones, with about nine tenths as singletons. Treatment reported: about 20 received Ad26.COV2.S at low or high dose, single or two shots; 5 received placebo; per-sample allocation not given. At day 63 after the first vaccine or placebo injection, samples were drawn. The length of the CDR3 is 14 residues. V gave up 8 bases and J gave up 8 bases; unmatched junction bases: 11. Germline CDR1 reads MNHEY; CDR2 reads SVGAGI. The receptor's source is a person aged 18 to 65 who received the Ad26.COV2.S COVID-19 vaccine or a placebo. The chain links TRBV6-5 to TRBJ1-4; 7 bases match TRBD1. Specimen: peripheral blood, collected in a trial of Ad26.COV2.S vaccine versus placebo. CDR3 in amino acids: CASRITGVLEKLFF. DNA for the CDR3: TGTGCCAGCCGAATTACAGGGGTCCTGGAAAAACTGTTTTTT.